This T cell receptor (beta chain) came from a study of T-cell memory formation after mild COVID-19. About the research overall: For the most part, TCR clusters were specific to one donor. Overall study results and limits: A subset of responding clones appeared in pre-infection memory, suggesting cross-reactive memory joined. Confirmation was lacking for SARS-CoV-2 specificity of second-wave clones that peaked on day 37. CD4+ bias marked clones expanding day 15 to 37, unlike balanced contracting clones.

J lost 7 bases, V lost 3 bases, and 7 bases had no gene match. The germline V gene has CDR1 SQVTM and CDR2 ANQGSEA. CDR3 length: 15 residues. Each CDR3 protein gets one entry after TCRdb re-called the 5' RACE reads with MiXCR. The table has 400,000 or so distinct CDR3 sequences, 15% to 20% seen once. Comment on this clonotype: Its specificity is unknown.

The J gene is TRBJ2-1, the V gene TRBV29-1, with 12 bases that match TRBD2. This clonotype originated in an adult woman who had mild COVID-19 (a few samples of this study predate the infection). Cell type and time point are not known. The source material was PBMCs or a T cell subset sorted from them (not recorded which). The CDR3 sequence: CSVDTGLAGENEQFF. The CDR3 nucleotides read TGCAGCGTTGACACGGGACTAGCGGGTGAAAATGAGCAGTTCTTC.